These 3 T cell receptor beta chains came from one sample sequenced in a study of response to subunit inactivated influenza vaccine. In TCRdb, the RT-PCR reads were re-called with MiXCR into one record per CDR3 protein. The sample records under 850,000 distinct CDR3 sequences, about 18% being singletons. Source: PBMCs from blood, taken less than 6 days after vaccination. The source of these receptors is a man aged 50-59 years who received an inactivated influenza vaccine.

This clonotype was counted between two and nine times. The chain has TRBV6-5 and TRBJ2-7; TRBD2 is a possible D gene (5 bases). CDR1 MNHEY and CDR2 SVGAGI come from the germline V gene. This CDR3 comprises 19 residues. The V gene lost 4 bases and the J gene lost 6 bases, with 31 bases spanning the gap. The CDR3 DNA reads TGTGCCAGCAGTTCAGATGGTGAATACTATAGCGCGCGAGGAGGCGAGCAGTACTTC. Translating it yields CASSSDGEYYSARGGEQYF.

This clonotype has a handful of counts. The gene calls are TRBV6-1 and TRBJ1-2, with 7 bases lining up with TRBD1. V gave up 7 bases and J gave up 5 bases; unmatched junction bases: 10. This CDR3 is built from 14 residues. Germline V CDR1 and CDR2: MNHNS, SASEGT. The CDR3 DNA reads as TGTGCCAGCAACCTATCGGGACAGCCTTATGGCTACACCTTC. It specifies CASNLSGQPYGYTF.

The chain combines TRBV4-3 with TRBJ2-7; D unresolved. Germline V gives CDR1 LGHNA, CDR2 YSLEER. The CDR3 has 15 amino acids. Deletions cut 0 bases from V and 4 bases from J, with 13 bases between. CDR3 DNA sequence: TGCGCCAGCAGCCAAGAACCGGCCTACTTATACGAGCAGTACTTC. This codes for CASSQEPAYLYEQYF.